This T cell receptor beta chain stems from a study of blood T cell repertoires in COVID-19. This clone was found once. Only in-frame clones appear in the TCRdb table, and some are missing; sequencing was by immunoSEQ multiplex PCR. Of 140,000 or so clones listed, about 80% are singletons. Germline V gene sequence: CDR1 SQVTM, CDR2 ANQGSEA. This CDR3 spans 13 amino acids. V lost 7 bases to trimming and J lost 5 bases, with 15 bases between them. The sample consisted of PBMCs or T cells enriched from blood (not recorded which). The clonotype was recovered from a woman younger than 35 who had been exposed to COVID-19. The V gene is TRBV29-1, the J gene TRBJ2-1; tentative D call: TRBD2 (6 bases). The CDR3 loop is CSASVSSNNEQFF. CDR3 nucleotides: TGCAGCGCTAGCGTATCATCCAACAATGAGCAGTTCTTC.